This is a list of T cell receptor beta chains from one sample in a study of human T cells and chemical hapten exposure. TCRdb itself ran the RACE reads through MiXCR, one entry per CDR3 protein. The sample records 95,000 or so distinct CDR3 sequences, more than 9.5% being singletons. Sequenced here: whole blood, sampled in connection with sensitization to the hapten diphenylcyclopropenone (DPC). The receptors were gathered from a woman in her forties with alopecia areata. Some clones in this sample may be carry-over from other donors' samples. CDR3s include the opening cysteine and the closing phenylalanine or tryptophan. D genes are given only for firm matches. The size of a clone is reported for some rows only, either as once, few or many, or as a class for expanded clones.

abundance: NA
d_gene: NA
j_gene: TRBJ2-2
v_gene: TRBV28
CDR3nt: TGTGCCAGCAGTTTATTTAACGGGGAGCTGTTTTTT
CDR3aa: CASSLFNGELFF

abundance: few
d_gene: TRBD2
j_gene: TRBJ2-3
v_gene: TRBV20-1
CDR3nt: TGCAGTGCTCCGCGGACTAGCGGGAGAGATACGCAGTATTTT
CDR3aa: CSAPRTSGRDTQYF

abundance: many
d_gene: NA
j_gene: TRBJ2-2
v_gene: TRBV5-5
CDR3nt: TGTGCCAGCAGCTTGGCCCTGAACACCGGGGAGCTGTTTTTT
CDR3aa: CASSLALNTGELFF

abundance: NA
d_gene: NA
j_gene: TRBJ2-3
v_gene: TRBV7-2
CDR3nt: TGTGCCAGCAGCTCGGGTATCATAGATACGCAGTATTTT
CDR3aa: CASSSGIIDTQYF

abundance: few
d_gene: NA
j_gene: TRBJ1-5
v_gene: TRBV24-1
CDR3nt: TGTGCCACCAGTGATTCATTCCAGCCCCAGCATTTT
CDR3aa: CATSDSFQPQHF

abundance: many
d_gene: TRBD2
j_gene: TRBJ2-7
v_gene: TRBV20-1
CDR3nt: TGCAGTGCTAGACACTTAGCGGGAGCAATCGAGCAGTACTTC
CDR3aa: CSARHLAGAIEQYF

abundance: few
d_gene: NA
j_gene: TRBJ2-4
v_gene: TRBV7-2
CDR3nt: TGTGCCAGCAGCTTCATAGGCATTCAGTACTTC
CDR3aa: CASSFIGIQYF

abundance: NA
d_gene: TRBD1
j_gene: TRBJ1-1
v_gene: TRBV29-1
CDR3nt: TGCAGCGGGGGACAGGGAACAGGCGAAGCTTTCTTT
CDR3aa: CSGGQGTGEAFF

abundance: many
d_gene: TRBD2
j_gene: TRBJ2-1
v_gene: TRBV13
CDR3nt: TGTGCCAGCAGCTTACCTAGCGGGGCCCACAATGAGCAGTTCTTC
CDR3aa: CASSLPSGAHNEQFF

abundance: many
d_gene: TRBD1
j_gene: TRBJ1-1
v_gene: TRBV6-5
CDR3nt: TGTGCCAGCAGTTACTCTATTCTTCCAGGGGGCGGGATGGCTGAAGCTTTCTTT
CDR3aa: CASSYSILPGGGMAEAFF

abundance: few
d_gene: TRBD2
j_gene: TRBJ2-7
v_gene: TRBV6-2/TRBV6-3
CDR3nt: TGTGCCAGCAGTTACTCGTCGTCGAGTAGCGGGGATGTCTACGAGCAGTACTTC
CDR3aa: CASSYSSSSSGDVYEQYF

abundance: NA
d_gene: NA
j_gene: TRBJ1-1
v_gene: TRBV11-2
CDR3nt: TGTGCCAGCAGCATATGGGGGGGGCAGAACACTGAAGCTTTCTTT
CDR3aa: CASSIWGGQNTEAFF

abundance: NA
d_gene: NA
j_gene: TRBJ2-3
v_gene: TRBV4-1
CDR3nt: TGCGCCAGCAGCCGAGCGTGGCGGGGGCTAGGGGATACGCAGTATTTT
CDR3aa: CASSRAWRGLGDTQYF

abundance: few
d_gene: NA
j_gene: TRBJ1-1
v_gene: TRBV29-1
CDR3nt: TGCAGCGTTGCGGACGGAGTTGAAGCTTTCTTT
CDR3aa: CSVADGVEAFF

abundance: few
d_gene: NA
j_gene: TRBJ2-7
v_gene: TRBV20-1
CDR3nt: TGCAGTGCCAACTGGGACGGAACCTACGAGCAGTACTTC
CDR3aa: CSANWDGTYEQYF

abundance: many
d_gene: TRBD1
j_gene: TRBJ1-5
v_gene: TRBV6-1
CDR3nt: TGTGCCAGCAGAGAGGGACAGGGGGCCAATCAGCCCCAGCATTTT
CDR3aa: CASREGQGANQPQHF

abundance: NA
d_gene: TRBD1
j_gene: TRBJ1-5
v_gene: TRBV19
CDR3nt: TGTGCCAGTAGTATCTATGTGGGACAGGGGAATCAGCCCCAGCATTTT
CDR3aa: CASSIYVGQGNQPQHF

abundance: many
d_gene: NA
j_gene: TRBJ2-7
v_gene: TRBV29-1
CDR3nt: TGCAGCGTTGGTGTATCCTACGAGCAGTACTTC
CDR3aa: CSVGVSYEQYF

abundance: few
d_gene: TRBD2
j_gene: TRBJ2-1
v_gene: TRBV29-1
CDR3nt: TGCAGCGTCGCAAGCGGGAGCCTATCCAATGAGCAGTTCTTC
CDR3aa: CSVASGSLSNEQFF

abundance: few
d_gene: TRBD2
j_gene: TRBJ2-1
v_gene: TRBV20-1
CDR3nt: TGCAGTGCTCCTAATAGGGCGGGAGTTAGCAATGAGCAGTTCTTC
CDR3aa: CSAPNRAGVSNEQFF

abundance: few
d_gene: NA
j_gene: TRBJ1-5
v_gene: TRBV14
CDR3nt: TGTGCCAGCAGCCAGGGCAGCTATGGGCCCCAGCATTTT
CDR3aa: CASSQGSYGPQHF

abundance: many
d_gene: NA
j_gene: TRBJ1-3
v_gene: TRBV3-1
CDR3nt: TGTGCCAGCAGCCAAGGATTCTTTCGTGGAAACACCATATATTTT
CDR3aa: CASSQGFFRGNTIYF

abundance: many
d_gene: TRBD2
j_gene: TRBJ2-4
v_gene: TRBV7-3
CDR3nt: TGTGCCAGCAGCCTGGGGACTAGCCGGGGGGACATTCAGTACTTC
CDR3aa: CASSLGTSRGDIQYF

abundance: NA
d_gene: TRBD1
j_gene: TRBJ1-5
v_gene: TRBV6-1
CDR3nt: TGTGCCAGCAGTCCCTGGACAGGGAGCAATCAGCCCCAGCATTTT
CDR3aa: CASSPWTGSNQPQHF

abundance: NA
d_gene: NA
j_gene: TRBJ1-1
v_gene: TRBV12-3/TRBV12-4
CDR3nt: TGTGCCAGCAGTTTTAGGGTAGAAGCTTTCTTT
CDR3aa: CASSFRVEAFF

abundance: many
d_gene: NA
j_gene: TRBJ1-1
v_gene: TRBV20-1
CDR3nt: TGCAGTGCTAGAGATGCAGGTTTTGGCACTGAAGCTTTCTTT
CDR3aa: CSARDAGFGTEAFF

abundance: few
d_gene: NA
j_gene: TRBJ1-3
v_gene: TRBV12-3/TRBV12-4
CDR3nt: TGTGCCAGCAGTTTATATCCAAGGACTGGAAACACCATATATTTT
CDR3aa: CASSLYPRTGNTIYF